A single T cell receptor (beta chain) is shown here with its context. The antigen is undetermined. The data belong to a study of radiation and T cells in renal cell carcinoma. About the study: Nephrectomy followed 15 Gy stereotactic body radiation by 4 weeks. Study-level findings and limits: Top tumor clonotypes rose in blood 2 weeks post-radiation, then contracted.

Time point meaning: blood 2 weeks post-SBRT. Treatment meaning: 15 Gy SBRT to primary tumor, nephrectomy 4 weeks later. Serial blood draws occurred at baseline and 2 and 4 weeks post-SBRT. This CDR3 has 14 amino acids. Germline assignment: CDR1 LNHDA and CDR2 SQIVND (reference sequence). Trimming took 5 bases from V and 6 from J; bases not matched to a gene: 9. Assay: immunoSEQ multiplex PCR; the TCRdb copy retains only in-frame clones and omits some. The sample lists 150,000 to 160,000 clones; approximately 90% were seen once. The clonotype comes from a woman aged 50 to 60 with renal cell carcinoma. The J gene is TRBJ2-5, the V gene TRBV19, with 7 bases matching TRBD2. The sequencing here drew on blood, taken from a patient whose treatment included radiotherapy and nephrectomy. The CDR3 DNA follows: TGTGCCAGTAGTTCCCTTCGGGAGGAGAAGACCCAGTACTTC. Amino acids: CASSSLREEKTQYF. The variable domain in full, with the rest retrieved from reference TRBV19 and TRBJ2-5, is DGGITQSPKYLFRKEGQNVTLSCEQNLNHDAMYWYRQDPGQGLRLIYYSQIVNDFQKGDIAEGYSVSREKKESFPLTVTSAQKNPTAFYLCASSSLREEKTQYFGPGTRLLVL.